The clone carrying this T cell receptor (beta chain) turned up a few times. This sample is part of a study of Graves' ophthalmopathy and Graves' hyperthyroidism. Amplified material comprised TCR beta CDR3 regions derived from RNA transcripts. HTBI-primed first-round RT-PCR preceded second-round multiplex PCR. TCRdb itself ran the multiplex PCR reads through MiXCR, one entry per CDR3 protein. Seen here are about 740,000 distinct CDR3 sequences, around 40% observed once, and the top ten hold around 40%. CDR3 size: 15 residues. Trimming took 2 bases from V and 3 from J; bases not matched to a gene: 2. Germline values: CDR1 MNHEY, CDR2 SVGAGI. The starting material, roughly 9.4 ml of fresh peripheral blood, provided the PBMCs.

The V and J genes are TRBV6-5 and TRBJ2-5, with 11 bases that match TRBD2. This sequence was found in an adult man with Graves' ophthalmopathy. Sequenced: peripheral blood. CDR3 protein: CASSYGTSGEETQYF. CDR3 nucleotide sequence: TGTGCCAGCAGTTACGGGACTAGCGGAGAAGAGACCCAGTACTTC.